This T cell receptor (beta chain) was sequenced for a study of neurological immune-mediated disorders. A total of 2 million PBMCs stored at -80 degrees C provided the unsorted libraries. General study points: No sharing of CDR3 amino acid sequences was observed among expanded clones across subjects, suggesting private repertoires in all groups.

The cDNA came from 5'RACE, which used 10-nucleotide random UMIs. TCRdb used MiXCR to reprocess the 5' RACE reads, holding one entry per CDR3 protein. The sample yields some 50,000 distinct CDR3 sequences, about 25% seen once. Trimming cost V 3 bases and J 6 bases, with 14 bases left between them. The CDR3 covers 14 residues. The sample holds many counts of this clonotype. Its antigen is currently unknown. The chain couples TRBV12-3 or TRBV12-4 to TRBJ1-2; D unresolved. The sample taken for sequencing was PBMCs. The sequence was obtained from a woman between 65 and 79 years old in good health. The CDR3 region is CASSFRSGVDGYTF. The DNA for the CDR3 is TGTGCCAGCAGTTTCCGAAGTGGAGTGGATGGCTACACCTTC.